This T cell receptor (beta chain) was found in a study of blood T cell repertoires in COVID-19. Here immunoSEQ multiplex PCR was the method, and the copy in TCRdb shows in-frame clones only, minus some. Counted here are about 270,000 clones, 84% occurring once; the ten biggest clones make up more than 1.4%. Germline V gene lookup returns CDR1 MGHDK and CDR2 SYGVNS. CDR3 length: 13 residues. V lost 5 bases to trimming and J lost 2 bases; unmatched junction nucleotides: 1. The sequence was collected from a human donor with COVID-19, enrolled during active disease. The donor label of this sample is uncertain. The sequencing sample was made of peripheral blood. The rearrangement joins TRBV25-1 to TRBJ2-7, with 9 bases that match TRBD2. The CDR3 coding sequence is TGTGCCAGCAGTAGCGGGAGGACCTACGAGCAGTACTTC. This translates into CASSSGRTYEQYF.